The 29 T cell receptor beta chains given below trace back to one sample, sequenced in a study of blood T cells in healthy people across ages. The authors ran a second PCR of about 7 to 12 cycles using a sample-barcoded 5' primer and a J-beta primer mix. TCRdb re-derived calls from the 5' RACE reads in MiXCR, one entry per CDR3 protein. The table lists around 520,000 distinct CDR3 sequences, about 27% of them singletons. The data were also submitted as part of a second study, on T cells of mothers and their children.

The source material was blood. These receptors all stem from a boy aged 2 to 10 in good health.

Only a few counts were recorded for this clonotype. This chain connects TRBV4-3 to TRBJ2-1, with D perhaps TRBD1 (6 bases). Trimming took 4 bases from V and 2 from J, leaving 18 bases between them. Germline CDR1 is LGHNA and CDR2 is YSLEER. The CDR3 extends over 17 amino acids. The CDR3 coding sequence is TGCGCCAGCAGCCGTGAATTGTGGACAGCTACCTACAATGAGCAGTTCTTC. Protein sequence: CASSRELWTATYNEQFF.

This clonotype has just a few counts. The V gene is TRBV6-6, the J gene TRBJ2-2, with a possible D match to TRBD2 (7 bases). V lost 2 bases and J lost 7, with 11 bases in between. This CDR3 comprises 14 residues. Germline V gene lookup returns CDR1 MNHNY and CDR2 SVGAGI (reference sequence). The CDR3 loop reads CASSYGGGHGELFF. In DNA, the CDR3 is TGTGCCAGCAGTTACGGCGGGGGCCACGGGGAGCTGTTTTTT.

This clonotype was observed a few times. The chain links TRBV21-1 to TRBJ1-3; the table names TRBD1, a call not compared with the DNA. TRBV21-1 is a known pseudogene. The CDR3 is made up of 18 amino acids. CDR3 in DNA: TGTGCCAGCAGCCCTCGGACAGCCTATGCGAGCTCTGGAAACACCATATATTTT. Translated, it gives CASSPRTAYASSGNTIYF.

Many counts were recorded for this clonotype. V gene TRBV9 combines with J gene TRBJ2-3; 7 nucleotides agree with TRBD1. The CDR3 runs 15 residues. Germline CDR1 is SGDLS and CDR2 is YYNGEE. V shed 4 bases, J shed 2 bases, and the junction held 7 bases outside the gene matches. As DNA, the CDR3 is TGTGCCAGCAGCCCCGACAGGGCGGCCACAGATACGCAGTATTTT. Translation: CASSPDRAATDTQYF.

This clonotype has a handful of counts. The chain joins TRBV11-2 to TRBJ2-5; 7 positions match TRBD1. The end of the DNA aligns better with TRBJ2-7, so the J call may be wrong. Germline assignment: CDR1 SGHAT and CDR2 FQNNGV. CDR3 length equals 16 residues. The CDR3 region is CASSPSGTAYDYEQYF. In nucleotides, the CDR3 is TGTGCCAGCAGCCCTTCCGGGACAGCTTACGACTACGAGCAGTACTTC.

In its sample, this clonotype was seen once. The chain is built from TRBV19 and TRBJ2-5; 12 bases line up with TRBD2. The J call is uncertain, as TRBJ2-1 better fits the DNA end. The CDR3 totals 15 residues. CDR1 and CDR2 (germline): LNHDA, SQIVND (reference sequence). CDR3 amino acids: CASSMPGLAGNEQFF. The DNA of the CDR3 is TGTGCCAGTAGTATGCCGGGACTAGCGGGTAATGAGCAGTTCTTC.

This rearrangement joins TRBV29-1 to TRBJ2-5; D unclear. V shed 1 base and J shed 4 bases, with 10 bases lying between them. Germline V gene lookup returns CDR1 SQVTM and CDR2 ANQGSEA. This CDR3 is built from 13 residues. CDR3 bases: TGCAGCGTTGAAGGGCAGATTGTAGAGACCCAGTACTTC. It yields the protein CSVEGQIVETQYF.

CDR3 nucleotides: TGTGCCAGCGGTGCCGGACTAGCGGGACTCACCCCCAATGAGCAGTTCTTC. Its protein product is CASGAGLAGLTPNEQFF. The chain is built from TRBV6-1 and TRBJ2-1; 12 bases map to TRBD2. V lost 8 bases and J lost 6; bases outside the gene matches: 14. Germline CDR1 and CDR2: MNHNS and SASEGT. This CDR3 is 17 amino acids long.

For the CDR3, the DNA is TGCGCCAGCAGCCGAGGACAGGGGAACTCTGGGGCCAACGTCCTGACTTTC. This encodes CASSRGQGNSGANVLTF. The chain links TRBV5-1 to TRBJ2-6; TRBD1 matches 9 bases. The V and J ends lost 4 bases and 0 bases, in that order; junction bases with no gene match: 5. There are 17 residues in the CDR3. CDR1 SGHRS and CDR2 YFSETQ come from the germline V gene.

CDR3: CASSDKETRTDTQYF. The CDR3 nucleotides read TGTGCCAGCAGCGACAAGGAGACACGCACAGATACGCAGTATTTT. The rearrangement links TRBV7-9 to TRBJ2-3; unclear D gene. V lost 5 bases and J 1 base, leaving 13 bases between the germline ends. This CDR3 has 15 amino acids. Per germline, CDR1 SEHNR and CDR2 FQNEAQ (reference sequence).

Only a few counts were recorded for this clonotype. The chain combines TRBV6-5 with TRBJ2-7, with D maybe TRBD2 (6 bases). Trimming shortened V by 6 bases and J by 3 bases, and 18 bases separated the two germline ends. Germline values: CDR1 MNHEY, CDR2 SVGAGI. CDR3 length: 15 amino acids. CDR3 nucleotides: TGTGCCAGCAGGGAGGGAATCCTGATGGGCTACGAGCAGTACTTC. It translates to CASREGILMGYEQYF.

In its sample, this clonotype was seen a few times. The chain uses TRBV21-1 and TRBJ2-2; the tabulated D call, TRBD2, remains unverified against the DNA. TRBV21-1 is deemed a pseudogene. CDR3 length: 15 amino acids. This chain's CDR3 is CASMGLSTNTGELFF. In DNA form, the CDR3 reads TGTGCCAGTATGGGACTATCGACGAACACCGGGGAGCTGTTTTTT.

In its sample, this clonotype was seen a few times. The chain employs TRBV20-1 and TRBJ2-7; the match to TRBD2 covers 12 bases. Germline V lookup: CDR1 DFQATT, CDR2 SNEGSKA (reference sequence). V lost 6 bases and J lost 0; bases outside the gene matches: 3. The CDR3 totals 14 residues. This CDR3 is CSAGLAGSSYEQYF. CDR3 bases: TGCAGTGCCGGACTAGCGGGGAGCTCCTACGAGCAGTACTTC.

The V gene is TRBV6-2 or TRBV6-3, the J gene TRBJ2-5, with 8 bases aligning to TRBD2. Losses at the gene ends were 2 bases for V and 5 bases for J; bases not matched to a gene: 10. The germline V gene encodes CDR1 MNHEY and CDR2 SVGEGT. CDR3 length: 16 amino acids. The CDR3 loop is CASSYGAGVSEETQYF. The CDR3 DNA sequence: TGTGCCAGCAGTTACGGAGCGGGAGTTTCTGAGGAGACCCAGTACTTC.

This clonotype was recorded a few times. V usage is TRBV12-3 or TRBV12-4 and J usage is TRBJ2-2, with 7 bases aligning to TRBD2. J lost 7 bases, V lost 0 bases, and 2 bases had no gene match. The CDR3 is made up of 14 amino acids. The CDR3 spells CASSLAGGYGELFF. The CDR3 nucleotides are TGTGCCAGCAGTTTAGCGGGAGGGTACGGGGAGCTGTTTTTT.

This clonotype was observed a few times. CDR3 amino acids: CASSPYGGNRPYEQYF. The CDR3 coding sequence is TGTGCCAGCAGCCCCTACGGGGGGAACCGACCTTACGAGCAGTACTTC. The chain combines TRBV3-1 with TRBJ2-7; 7 bases are shared with TRBD2. The germline gives CDR1 LGHDT, CDR2 YNNKEL (reference sequence). There are 16 residues in the CDR3. V lost 4 bases to trimming and J lost 4 bases; unmatched junction nucleotides: 13.

The chain uses TRBV20-1 and TRBJ2-1; 9 nucleotides align to TRBD2. With V trimmed by 1 base and J by 0 bases, 4 bases remained unmatched. The germline V gene has CDR1 DFQATT and CDR2 SNEGSKA (reference sequence). The CDR3 sequence is 16 residues long. The CDR3 protein is CSARVTSGYSYNEQFF. The DNA of the CDR3 is TGCAGTGCTAGAGTGACTAGCGGTTACTCCTACAATGAGCAGTTCTTC.

This clonotype was observed a handful of times. This sequence joins TRBV20-1 and TRBJ2-3; D remains unclear. The V gene's germline CDR1 is DFQATT and CDR2 SNEGSKA (reference sequence). V lost 0 bases and J lost 0, with 10 bases in between. The CDR3 loop spans 15 amino acids. The chain's CDR3 is CSARDPQTSTDTQYF. In nucleotides, the CDR3 is TGCAGTGCTAGAGATCCCCAAACTAGCACAGATACGCAGTATTTT.

The CDR3 reads CASSQEIAGGFNEQFF. The CDR3 DNA reads as TGTGCCAGCAGCCAAGAAATAGCGGGGGGTTTCAATGAGCAGTTCTTC. The J gene is TRBJ2-1, the V gene TRBV4-2, with TRBD2 matching 10 bases. The CDR3 is made up of 16 amino acids. Unmatched junction bases numbered 5, after V lost 0 bases and J lost 6 bases. The germline gives CDR1 LGHNA, CDR2 YNFKEQ.

This rearrangement joins TRBV11-2 to TRBJ2-5; maybe TRBD2 (6 bases). The J call may not be correct, given that the DNA end is closer to TRBJ2-1. This CDR3 spans 17 amino acids. Looked up from germline, CDR1 is SGHAT and CDR2 is FQNNGV. The CDR3 here is CASSLVGSGSAGNEQFF. For the CDR3, the DNA is TGTGCCAGCAGCTTAGTCGGGTCGGGTAGCGCGGGGAATGAGCAGTTCTTC.

The rearrangement uses TRBV4-3 and TRBJ1-2; the D is unclear. This CDR3 is 13 amino acids long. Germline values: CDR1 LGHNA, CDR2 YSLEER. The V and J ends lost 0 bases and 10 bases respectively, with 12 bases between them. The CDR3 is CASSQETRSDYTF. The CDR3 region has the DNA TGCGCCAGCAGCCAAGAGACCAGGTCTGACTACACCTTC.

Comments on this clonotype: Sequence at one end of the junction differs from germline and may be a read error. The genes are TRBV19 and TRBJ2-2; no clear D. Germline loops: CDR1 LNHDA, CDR2 SQIVND (reference sequence). The CDR3 runs 16 residues. DNA for the CDR3: TGTGCCAGCAGTATCCACCACATAGGAACGACCGGGGAGCTGTTTTTT. Translation: CASSIHHIGTTGELFF.

This clonotype has a count of ten or more. This chain connects TRBV7-9 to TRBJ2-7; D not certain. V shed 5 bases and J shed 3 bases, with 8 bases lying between them. Per the germline V gene, CDR1 is SEHNR and CDR2 is FQNEAQ (reference sequence). The CDR3 loop spans 12 amino acids. The CDR3 spells CASSVGGYEQYF. The CDR3, as DNA: TGTGCCAGCAGCGTAGGTGGCTACGAGCAGTACTTC. The whole variable domain, filled in from reference TRBV7-9 and TRBJ2-7, reads DTGVSQNPRHKITKRGQNVTFRCDPISEHNRLYWYRQTLGQGPEFLTYFQNEAQLEKSRLLSDRFSAERPKGSFSTLEIQRTEQGDSAMYLCASSVGGYEQYFGPGTRLTVT.

This clonotype has more than one count but fewer than ten. The gene calls are TRBV29-1 and TRBJ2-5; D may be TRBD2 (6 bases). CDR1 and CDR2 (germline): SQVTM, ANQGSEA. The CDR3 spans 14 residues. The V gene lost 7 bases and the J gene lost 4 bases, with 19 bases spanning the gap. CDR3 nucleotide sequence: TGCAGCGGCGGGACCCAGGCCTGGGGAGAGACCCAGTACTTC. Translation: CSGGTQAWGETQYF. Full variable domain (rest looked up from reference TRBV29-1 and TRBJ2-5): SAVISQKPSRDICQRGTSLTIQCQVDSQVTMMFWYRQQPGQSLTLIATANQGSEATYESGFVIDKFPISRPNLTFSTLTVSNMSPEDSSIYLCSGGTQAWGETQYFGPGTRLLVL.

The chain employs TRBV2 and TRBJ2-3; tentative D call: TRBD1 (5 bases). Trimming pared 2 bases from V and 8 bases from J, leaving 11 bases between. From germline, CDR1 is SNHLY and CDR2 FYNNEI. The CDR3 is 13 residues long. DNA of the CDR3: TGTGCCAGCAGTGAAAGAGGACACACTACGCAGTATTTT. Protein sequence: CASSERGHTTQYF.

The chain combines TRBV29-1 with TRBJ1-5, with 7 bases aligning to TRBD1. V gave up 4 bases and J gave up 4 bases; unmatched junction bases: 7. There are 14 residues in the CDR3. The V gene's germline CDR1 is SQVTM and CDR2 ANQGSEA. The CDR3 spells CSVGQGGENQPQHF. The CDR3 DNA follows: TGCAGCGTTGGTCAGGGGGGGGAAAATCAGCCCCAGCATTTT.

This clonotype was counted only a few times. The chain joins TRBV7-8 to TRBJ2-5; 7 bases fit TRBD1. This CDR3 comprises 15 residues. Germline-derived CDR1 and CDR2 are SGHVS and FQNEAQ. Unmatched junction bases numbered 7, after V lost 3 bases and J lost 3 bases. The chain's CDR3 is CASSFASGGEETQYF. For the CDR3, the DNA is TGTGCCAGCAGCTTCGCCTCAGGGGGAGAAGAGACCCAGTACTTC.

The chain has TRBV28 and TRBJ1-2, with D unclear. V lost 3 bases and J lost 4, with 12 bases in between. This CDR3 is built from 14 residues. The germline V gene encodes CDR1 MDHEN and CDR2 SYDVKM. CDR3 protein: CASSFWREGYGYTF. The CDR3 bases are TGTGCCAGCAGTTTTTGGAGGGAAGGCTATGGCTACACCTTC.

In its sample, this clonotype was seen once. J is TRBJ2-7 and V is TRBV28; 8 nucleotides agree with TRBD2. Per the germline V gene, CDR1 is MDHEN and CDR2 is SYDVKM. This CDR3 has 15 residues. Trimming removed 0 bases from V and 5 bases from J; junction bases left unmatched: 6. The CDR3 DNA sequence: TGTGCCAGCAGTTTATGGGCTAGCGGGCAAGACGAGCAGTACTTC. It yields the protein CASSLWASGQDEQYF.